One sample yielded the 8 T cell receptor beta chains listed below, sequenced in a study of CD8+ T cells in alopecia areata (dated by TCRdb to 2017 to 2018). Libraries came from the immunoSEQ multiplex PCR assay. RNA was extracted from all samples and reverse transcribed into cDNA as template for TCR sequencing. TCRdb took over this immuneACCESS table, retaining in-frame rearrangements with V and J assigned. Such tables are incomplete; in checked studies, under half of the missing clones stem from an unresolved V gene, and the remainder is unexplained. Here the sample has about 88,000 clones; around 47% occur a single time. The ten largest clonotypes hold less than 20% of the sample. Per the publication, the time point label means: less than 25 weeks on oral tofacitinib. The sample's treatment or condition label, decoded: oral pan-JAK inhibitor, 5-10 mg twice daily. Specimen: CD8+ T cells sorted from blood, collected at week 24, from a patient treated with tofacitinib. Receptors originate from a human donor with alopecia areata.

J is TRBJ2-7 and V is TRBV25-1, with D hard to call. V was cut by 5 bases and J by 3 bases, with 5 bases left in between. The length of the CDR3 is 11 residues. Germline CDR1 reads MGHDK; CDR2 reads SYGVNS. CDR3 protein: CASSWDYEQYF. CDR3 nucleotide sequence: TGTGCCAGCAGTTGGGACTACGAGCAGTACTTC.

The gene calls are TRBV4-1 and TRBJ2-2; no reliable D call. This CDR3 has 15 residues. Trimming cost V 0 bases and J 1 base, with 6 bases left between them. Germline-derived CDR1 and CDR2 are MGHRA and YSYEKL. Here the CDR3 reads CASSQEVQNTGELFF. The CDR3 DNA follows: TGCGCCAGCAGCCAAGAGGTCCAGAACACCGGGGAGCTGTTTTTT.

The rearrangement uses TRBV7-3 and TRBJ2-1; D ambiguous. Germline-derived CDR1 and CDR2 are SGHTA and FQGTGA. The CDR3 covers 16 residues. The V end was cut by 1 base, the J end by 3 bases, with 13 bases between. The CDR3 DNA is TGTGCCAGCAGCTTAAACGGTCGGCAGATCTACAATGAGCAGTTCTTC. Translating it yields CASSLNGRQIYNEQFF.

The rearrangement links TRBV4-3 to TRBJ1-3; possibly TRBD1 for D (5 bases). Trimming stripped 4 bases from V and 0 bases from J, with 13 bases between. The CDR3 totals 16 residues. Germline V CDR1 and CDR2: LGHNA, YSLEER. CDR3 nucleotides: TGCGCCAGCAGCCCCGGCGGGGCTTACTCTGGAAACACCATATATTTT. Its translation is CASSPGGAYSGNTIYF.

This clone was observed many times. The J gene is TRBJ2-2, the V gene TRBV7-2; D gene unclear. The CDR3 length is 16 residues. The ends were cut back, 4 bases at V and 3 bases at J, with 15 bases in the middle. Germline CDR1 is SGHTA and CDR2 is FQGNSA. CDR3 region: CASSSRTMTYTGELFF. In nucleotides, the CDR3 is TGTGCCAGCAGCTCGAGGACCATGACTTACACCGGGGAGCTGTTTTTT.

This clone was seen only a few times. The rearrangement links TRBV29-1 to TRBJ1-5; no reliable D call. Germline lookup yields CDR1 SQVTM and CDR2 ANQGSEA. The CDR3 has 12 amino acids. V was shortened by 7 bases and J by 4 bases, with 11 bases between the two germline ends. The CDR3 protein is CSALAGNQPQHF. Here the CDR3 DNA reads TGCAGCGCCCTGGCCGGGAATCAGCCCCAGCATTTT.

The chain carries TRBV4-1 and TRBJ2-7, with 7 nucleotides matching TRBD1. This CDR3 region has 14 residues. Germline loops: CDR1 MGHRA, CDR2 YSYEKL. V lost 3 bases, J lost 0 bases, and 2 bases stayed unmatched. In nucleotides, the CDR3 is TGCGCCAGCAGCCAGGGGGACAGCTCCTACGAGCAGTACTTC. It translates to CASSQGDSSYEQYF.

This clone was recorded many times. The chain carries TRBV7-9 and TRBJ2-2, with 9 bases aligning to TRBD2. CDR1 is SEHNR and CDR2 is FQNEAQ in the germline V gene (reference sequence). The CDR3 contains 16 residues. The V and J ends lost 5 bases and 6 bases, in that order; junction bases with no gene match: 10. The CDR3 loop reads CASSAFGTSLSGELFF. The CDR3, as DNA: TGTGCCAGCAGCGCGTTTGGGACTAGCCTCTCCGGGGAGCTGTTTTTT.